This TCR beta chain was profiled in a study of T cell responses to AZD1222 COVID-19 vaccine. Study at large: Pooling was applied to second doses at about 4 or about 12 weeks.

Note on this clone: Its antigen is still unknown.

Germline V gene sequence: CDR1 MNHEY, CDR2 SVGAGI. Trimming cost V 5 bases and J 4 bases, with 9 bases left between them. The CDR3 is 13 residues long. Profiled with immunoSEQ multiplex PCR; TCRdb holds only in-frame clones, not every one. The sample consists of approximately 90,000 clones, 91% of them appearing once. Study conclusions and caveats: Sampling captured repertoires only after the peak T cell response. Elevations in Spike-specific TCR breadth and depth followed administration of two AZD1222 doses.

Sequenced material: peripheral blood, taken on day 0 of AZD1222 vaccination. The chain has TRBV6-5 and TRBJ1-3; D is ambiguous. The TCR comes from an adult in good health. The CDR3 here is CASSNHGGNTIYF. Here the CDR3 DNA reads TGTGCCAGCAGTAACCATGGGGGAAACACCATATATTTT.